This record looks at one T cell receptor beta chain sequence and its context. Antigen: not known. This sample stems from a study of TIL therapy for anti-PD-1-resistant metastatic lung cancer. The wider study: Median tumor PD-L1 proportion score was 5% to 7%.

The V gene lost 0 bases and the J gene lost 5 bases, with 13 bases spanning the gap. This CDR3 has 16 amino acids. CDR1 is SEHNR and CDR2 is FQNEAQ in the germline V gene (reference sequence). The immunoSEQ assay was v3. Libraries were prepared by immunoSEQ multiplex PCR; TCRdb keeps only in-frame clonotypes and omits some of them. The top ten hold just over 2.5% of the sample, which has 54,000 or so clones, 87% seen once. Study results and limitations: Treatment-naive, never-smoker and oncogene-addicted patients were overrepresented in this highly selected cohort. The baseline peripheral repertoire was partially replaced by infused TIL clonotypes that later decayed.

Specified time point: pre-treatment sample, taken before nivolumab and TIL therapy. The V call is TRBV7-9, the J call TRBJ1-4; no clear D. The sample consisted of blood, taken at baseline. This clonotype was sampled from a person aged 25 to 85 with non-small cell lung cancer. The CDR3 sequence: CASSLAVSRINEKLFF. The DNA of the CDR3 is TGTGCCAGCAGCTTAGCGGTTTCCAGGATAAATGAAAAACTGTTTTTT.